This T cell receptor beta chain was recovered during a study of T-cell memory formation after mild COVID-19. About the research overall: Clusters of TCRs were largely donor specific.

This CDR3 is 15 amino acids long. Germline V CDR1 and CDR2: KGHSH, LQKENI. Losses at the gene ends were 3 bases for V and 1 base for J; bases not matched to a gene: 4. TCRdb reprocessed the 5' RACE reads via MiXCR and lists one record per CDR3 protein. The sample carries more than 400,000 distinct CDR3 sequences, 15% to 20% recorded once. In this sample, this clonotype turned up a few times. The receptor was isolated from an adult woman who had mild COVID-19 (a few samples of this study predate the infection). Cell type and time point are not known. The chain couples TRBV18 to TRBJ1-1, with TRBD1 matching over 8 bases. The sequencing sample was made of PBMCs or a T cell subset sorted from them (not recorded which). For the CDR3, the DNA is TGTGCCAGCTCACCGGCGACAGGGGCGAACACTGAAGCTTTCTTT. It encodes CASSPATGANTEAFF.